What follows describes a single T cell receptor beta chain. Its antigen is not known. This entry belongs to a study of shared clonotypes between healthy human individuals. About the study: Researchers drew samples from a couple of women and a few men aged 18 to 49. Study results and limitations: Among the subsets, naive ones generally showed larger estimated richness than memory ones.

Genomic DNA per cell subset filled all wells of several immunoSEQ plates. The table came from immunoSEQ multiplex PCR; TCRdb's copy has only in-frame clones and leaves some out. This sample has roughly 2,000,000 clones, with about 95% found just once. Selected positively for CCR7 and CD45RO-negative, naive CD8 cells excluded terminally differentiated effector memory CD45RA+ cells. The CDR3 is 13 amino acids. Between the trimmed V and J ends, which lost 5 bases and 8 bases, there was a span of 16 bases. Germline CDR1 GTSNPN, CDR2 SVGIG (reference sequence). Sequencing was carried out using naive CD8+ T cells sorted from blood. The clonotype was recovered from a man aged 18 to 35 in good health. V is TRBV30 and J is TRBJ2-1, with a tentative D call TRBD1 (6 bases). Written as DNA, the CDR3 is TGTGCCTGGGCCGGGACAACCGGGTATGAGCAGTTCTTC. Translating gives CAWAGTTGYEQFF.